Below are 28 T cell receptor beta chains sequenced from a single sample in a study of shared clonotypes between healthy human individuals. The assay was immunoSEQ multiplex PCR, and TCRdb's table has in-frame clones only and misses some. The table shows a few million clones, with approximately 92% occurring only once. CD8 cells regarded as naive lacked CD45RO, were positively chosen for CCR7, and omitted terminally differentiated effector memory CD45RA+ cells. The sequenced sample was naive CD8+ T cells from PBMCs. The receptor set was obtained from a man aged 18 to 35 in good health. Some clones in this sample may be carry-over from other donors' samples.

The chain is built from TRBV7-2 and TRBJ2-7; 13 bases fit TRBD2. V was clipped by 4 bases and J by 4 bases; unmatched bases: 4. Germline CDR1 SGHTA, CDR2 FQGNSA. The CDR3 sequence is 15 residues long. CDR3 DNA sequence: TGTGCCAGCAGCTGGACTAGCGGGAGTCGATACGAGCAGTACTTC. Protein product: CASSWTSGSRYEQYF.

V gene TRBV27 combines with J gene TRBJ2-7, with TRBD2 matching over 12 bases. Trimming at V came to 5 bases and at J to 2 bases, leaving 7 bases not matched to a gene. Germline loops: CDR1 MNHEY, CDR2 SMNVEV (reference sequence). This CDR3 spans 16 amino acids. CDR3 DNA sequence: TGTGCCAGCAGTCTCTTAAGGACTAGCGGGACCTACGAGCAGTACTTC. It is translated as CASSLLRTSGTYEQYF.

The sample holds one count of this clone. The CDR3 is CAQRVDNEQFF. Written as DNA, the CDR3 is TGTGCCCAAAGGGTGGACAATGAGCAGTTCTTC. The J gene is TRBJ2-1, the V gene TRBV13; no clear D. V lost 11 bases and J 5 bases, leaving 10 bases between the germline ends. The germline CDR1 and CDR2 sequences are PRHDT and FYEKMQ (reference sequence). This CDR3 spans 11 amino acids.

The chain employs TRBV27 and TRBJ2-7; D gene unclear. Germline values: CDR1 MNHEY, CDR2 SMNVEV (reference sequence). The CDR3 extends over 13 amino acids. The ends were cut back, 5 bases at V and 4 bases at J, with 12 bases in the middle. This CDR3 is CASSPPGGYEQYF. The DNA for the CDR3 is TGTGCCAGCAGTCCCCCGGGCGGATACGAGCAGTACTTC.

This clone was found a few times. This sample also contains other DNA sequences that code for the same CDR3. V gene TRBV5-1 combines with J gene TRBJ2-7; 9 bases align to TRBD2. There are 14 residues in the CDR3. Germline CDR1 and CDR2: SGHRS and YFSETQ. Trimming cost V 2 bases and J 3 bases; bases outside gene matches: 3. The DNA for the CDR3 is TGCGCCAGCAGCTTAGGTAGCGGGAGCTACGAGCAGTACTTC. Protein: CASSLGSGSYEQYF.

This clone has a single count. In nucleotides, the CDR3 is TGTGCCAGCAGCCCGACATGGGAACCGATAGGGGTTAGCACAGATACGCAGTATTTT. Its translation is CASSPTWEPIGVSTDTQYF. V is TRBV14 and J is TRBJ2-3; perhaps TRBD1 as D (5 bases). V gave up 4 bases and J gave up 0 bases, with 23 bases separating them. The V gene's germline CDR1 is SGHDN and CDR2 FVKESK. The CDR3 totals 19 residues.

V is TRBV14 and J is TRBJ1-3; 7 nucleotides align to TRBD1. V was clipped by 4 bases and J by 2 bases; unmatched bases: 8. The CDR3 has 16 amino acids. The germline CDR1 and CDR2 sequences are SGHDN and FVKESK. Here the CDR3 reads CASSRDRTYTGNTIYF. CDR3 bases: TGTGCCAGCAGCCGGGACAGAACTTACACTGGAAACACCATATATTTT.

The V gene is TRBV27, the J gene TRBJ1-1; no firm D call. This CDR3 contains 15 residues. The V gene's germline CDR1 is MNHEY and CDR2 SMNVEV (reference sequence). The germline V and J ends were trimmed by 2 bases and 5 bases, with 15 bases remaining between them. The CDR3 is CASSLGPEVETEAFF. CDR3 in DNA: TGTGCCAGCAGTTTAGGTCCGGAAGTTGAGACTGAAGCTTTCTTT.

The chain couples TRBV9 to TRBJ2-1; no reliable D call. The CDR3 has 11 residues. Germline V lookup: CDR1 SGDLS, CDR2 YYNGEE. Trimming shortened V by 3 bases and J by 10 bases, and 8 bases separated the two germline ends. The CDR3 DNA reads as TGTGCCAGCAGCGAGGGATGGGAGCAGTTCTTC. Amino acids: CASSEGWEQFF. The full variable domain, with the rest looked up from reference TRBV9 and TRBJ2-1, is DSGVTQTPKHLITATGQRVTLRCSPRSGDLSVYWYQQSLDQGLQFLIQYYNGEERAKGNILERFSAQQFPDLHSELNLSSLELGDSALYFCASSEGWEQFFGPGTRLTVL.

J is TRBJ2-7 and V is TRBV2, with TRBD1 as a possible D gene (9 bases). In germline, CDR1 is SNHLY, CDR2 FYNNEI. This CDR3 contains 20 residues. V shed 3 bases and J shed 4 bases, with 31 bases lying between them. CDR3 DNA sequence: TGTGCCAGCAGTGACGAAATCCGGACAGGGGAACGCGGGAGGAGGTACGAGCAGTACTTC. This gives the protein CASSDEIRTGERGRRYEQYF.

The V gene is TRBV4-1, the J gene TRBJ1-2, with D tentatively TRBD1 (5 bases). Deletions cut 4 bases from V and 6 bases from J, with 9 bases between. The CDR3 consists of 12 residues. Germline lookup yields CDR1 MGHRA and CDR2 YSYEKL. As DNA, the CDR3 is TGCGCCAGCAGCCGGGGCCTTGATGGCTACACCTTC. This translates into CASSRGLDGYTF.

The chain is built from TRBV27 and TRBJ2-7; the D is unclear. This CDR3 comprises 13 residues. The germline CDR1 and CDR2 sequences are MNHEY and SMNVEV (reference sequence). V was shortened by 4 bases and J by 3 bases, with 10 bases between the two germline ends. The chain's CDR3 is CASSWKTRYEQYF. The DNA of the CDR3 is TGTGCCAGCAGTTGGAAAACTCGCTACGAGCAGTACTTC.

This chain joins TRBV6-1 and TRBJ2-1; the D is unclear. Trimming took off 4 bases at V and 0 bases at J, with 13 bases between the two ends. Germline V gene lookup returns CDR1 MNHNS and CDR2 SASEGT. The CDR3 contains 16 residues. The CDR3, as DNA: TGTGCCAGCAGTGTTAAAATAATGAGCTCCTACAATGAGCAGTTCTTC. This translates into CASSVKIMSSYNEQFF.

This chain connects TRBV28 to TRBJ2-7; D unclear. The germline V gene encodes CDR1 MDHEN and CDR2 SYDVKM. This CDR3 is 13 amino acids long. Between the trimmed V and J ends, which lost 6 bases and 6 bases, there was a span of 15 bases. The CDR3 here is CASSLGTTLEQYF. CDR3 sequence (DNA): TGTGCCAGCAGCTTAGGAACGACCCTCGAGCAGTACTTC.

This chain joins TRBV29-1 and TRBJ1-3; D not resolved. V lost 0 bases, J lost 2 bases, and 11 bases lay in between. The CDR3 has 15 amino acids. Germline V gene lookup returns CDR1 SQVTM and CDR2 ANQGSEA. CDR3 DNA: TGCAGCGTTGAAGAGGGGAGAAGGACTGGAAACACCATATATTTT. Its translation is CSVEEGRRTGNTIYF.

The chain uses TRBV19 and TRBJ2-7; 10 positions agree with TRBD1. J was trimmed by 3 bases and V by 5 bases; bases with no gene match: 7. The CDR3 extends over 15 amino acids. Per the germline V gene, CDR1 is LNHDA and CDR2 is SQIVND (reference sequence). CDR3 sequence (DNA): TGTGCCAGTAGTTTGGGGACAGGGGATAGCTACGAGCAGTACTTC. Its translation: CASSLGTGDSYEQYF.

The V gene is TRBV19, the J gene TRBJ1-1; possible D gene TRBD1, 6 bases. Deletions cut 6 bases from V and 3 bases from J, with 14 bases between. Germline V gene data show CDR1 as LNHDA and CDR2 as SQIVND (reference sequence). CDR3 size: 14 residues. The CDR3 loop is CASRSYRVDTEAFF. The CDR3 DNA is TGTGCCAGTAGGAGCTACAGGGTAGACACTGAAGCTTTCTTT.

The chain combines TRBV5-4 with TRBJ2-3, with 11 bases matching TRBD1. Germline CDR1 and CDR2: SGHNT and YYREEE (reference sequence). With V trimmed by 4 bases and J by 4 bases, 8 bases remained unmatched. The CDR3 spans 16 residues. The CDR3 sequence is CASSPRTGGAADTQYF. In DNA form, the CDR3 reads TGTGCCAGCAGCCCAAGGACAGGGGGCGCAGCAGATACGCAGTATTTT.

A few counts support this clone. The J gene is TRBJ1-2, the V gene TRBV6-1, with a possible D match to TRBD1 (5 bases). The CDR3 loop spans 13 amino acids. Germline assignment: CDR1 MNHNS and CDR2 SASEGT. Trimming stripped 8 bases from V and 1 base from J, with 11 bases between. The CDR3 DNA reads as TGTGCCAGCGGGGAGGACATTAACTATGGCTACACCTTC. This encodes CASGEDINYGYTF.

This chain joins TRBV19 and TRBJ2-7; TRBD2 agrees at 7 bases. This CDR3 spans 13 amino acids. Germline assignment: CDR1 LNHDA and CDR2 SQIVND (reference sequence). The junction had 3 bases not matched to a gene; V was cut back by 3 bases and J by 4 bases. CDR3 sequence (DNA): TGTGCCAGTAGTATGCGGGAGCGGTACGAGCAGTACTTC. It yields the protein CASSMRERYEQYF.

Concerning this clone itself: The identical CDR3 is also encoded by other nucleotide sequences in the sample. The V and J genes are TRBV19 and TRBJ2-7; D gene ambiguous. This CDR3 is 13 amino acids long. Germline V gene sequence: CDR1 LNHDA, CDR2 SQIVND (reference sequence). The V gene lost 3 bases and the J gene lost 2 bases, with 8 bases spanning the gap. Here the CDR3 DNA reads TGTGCCAGTAGTATCCCGGGTCCCTACGAGCAGTACTTC. Its translation: CASSIPGPYEQYF.

V gene TRBV15 combines with J gene TRBJ2-1; D is undetermined. The CDR3 is 12 amino acids. Between the trimmed V and J ends, which lost 3 bases and 10 bases, there was a span of 10 bases. CDR1 is LNHNV and CDR2 is YYDKDF in the germline V gene (reference sequence). This CDR3 reads CATSSGIGEQFF. DNA of the CDR3: TGTGCCACCAGCAGTGGTATCGGAGAGCAGTTCTTC. Supplemented by reference TRBV15 and TRBJ2-1, the full variable domain reads DAMVIQNPRYQVTQFGKPVTLSCSQTLNHNVMYWYQQKSSQAPKLLFHYYDKDFNNEADTPDNFQSRRPNTSFCFLDIRSPGLGDTAMYLCATSSGIGEQFFGPGTRLTVL.

The genes are TRBV28 and TRBJ1-5; D remains ambiguous. V lost 7 bases to trimming and J lost 5 bases, with 21 bases between them. Germline CDR1 MDHEN, CDR2 SYDVKM. The CDR3 sequence is 16 residues long. The CDR3 is CASTLLPLGSDQPQHF. The CDR3 DNA is TGTGCCAGCACCCTCCTTCCCCTCGGATCCGATCAGCCCCAGCATTTT. Full variable domain (rest looked up from reference TRBV28 and TRBJ1-5): DVKVTQSSRYLVKRTGEKVFLECVQDMDHENMFWYRQDPGLGLRLIYFSYDVKMKEKGDIPEGYSVSREKKERFSLILESASTNQTSMYLCASTLLPLGSDQPQHFGDGTRLSIL.

The chain joins TRBV27 to TRBJ2-7; a possible D gene is TRBD1 (6 bases). CDR1 and CDR2 (germline): MNHEY, SMNVEV (reference sequence). The CDR3 runs to 16 residues. Between the trimmed V and J ends, which lost 5 bases and 0 bases, there was a span of 17 bases. CDR3 protein: CASSIQTRGSSYEQYF. CDR3 nucleotides: TGTGCCAGCAGTATCCAAACCAGGGGTAGCTCCTACGAGCAGTACTTC.

CDR3 in amino acids: CASSPLGYGYTF. CDR3 nucleotides: TGTGCCAGCAGTCCCCTCGGGTATGGCTACACCTTC. The chain carries TRBV6-5 and TRBJ1-2, with no clear D. Trimming left V 5 bases short and J 5 bases short, with 9 bases between. The CDR3 runs 12 residues. Germline loops: CDR1 MNHEY, CDR2 SVGAGI.

The rearrangement joins TRBV5-8 to TRBJ2-1; 11 bases are a match to TRBD2. This CDR3 contains 18 residues. The V gene's germline CDR1 is SGHTS and CDR2 YDEGEE. The J segment lost 7 bases and the V segment lost 0 bases, leaving 12 bases of the junction unmatched. As DNA, the CDR3 is TGTGCCAGCAGCTTGGACAGGAGGATGGGACTAGCGGTGAATGAGCAGTTCTTC. Translated: CASSLDRRMGLAVNEQFF.

The chain recombines TRBV7-9 with TRBJ2-1; D gene uncertain. CDR1 SEHNR and CDR2 FQNEAQ come from the germline V gene (reference sequence). The CDR3 has 14 amino acids. Trimming pared 0 bases from V and 2 bases from J, leaving 5 bases between. The CDR3 protein is CASSLAIPYNEQFF. CDR3 nucleotide sequence: TGTGCCAGCAGCTTAGCGATCCCCTACAATGAGCAGTTCTTC. Looking up the rest from reference TRBV7-9 and TRBJ2-1 gives the full variable domain: DTGVSQNPRHKITKRGQNVTFRCDPISEHNRLYWYRQTLGQGPEFLTYFQNEAQLEKSRLLSDRFSAERPKGSFSTLEIQRTEQGDSAMYLCASSLAIPYNEQFFGPGTRLTVL.

This chain connects TRBV27 to TRBJ1-5; D is uncertain. From germline, CDR1 is MNHEY and CDR2 SMNVEV (reference sequence). This CDR3 contains 15 residues. Trimming stripped 4 bases from V and 2 bases from J, with 12 bases between. The CDR3, as DNA: TGTGCCAGCAGTTGGGTGGGAGTTGGCAATCAGCCCCAGCATTTT. Encoded protein: CASSWVGVGNQPQHF.